The 13 T cell receptor beta chains listed next were all sequenced from one sample in a study of T cells in Graves' hyperthyroidism and ophthalmopathy. Amplified regions were TCR beta CDR3 sequences from RNA transcripts. Initially, a first-round RT-PCR of the TCR CDR3 employed the HTBI primer set. From the multiplex PCR reads, TCRdb called clonotypes with MiXCR, one entry per CDR3 protein. Of about 640,000 distinct CDR3 sequences listed, less than 25% are singletons. Sequencing used blood. Source of these receptors: a man under 40 with Graves' ophthalmopathy.

V and J are TRBV6-6 and TRBJ1-4; D possibly corresponds to TRBD1 (5 bases). This CDR3 is 15 amino acids long. Deletions cut 0 bases from V and 6 bases from J, with 11 bases between. CDR1 and CDR2 from the germline V gene are MNHNY and SVGAGI (reference sequence). CDR3 in DNA: TGTGCCAGCAGTTACTCTGGGACCAGGGATGAAAAACTGTTTTTT. It is translated as CASSYSGTRDEKLFF.

This clonotype was seen once. It may be a read error: a sequence one base away is much more abundant. As the CDR3 is not closed by the conserved phenylalanine or tryptophan, this likely results from a read error. The rearrangement links TRBV20-1 to TRBJ2-7; D might be TRBD1 (5 bases). CDR3 length: 12 residues. The ends were cut back, 5 bases at V and 0 bases at J, with 8 bases in the middle. Germline V gives CDR1 DFQATT, CDR2 SNEGSKA (reference sequence). The DNA of the CDR3 is TGCAGTGCTTTTAGGGGCTCCTACGAGCAGTACATC. Translation gives CSAFRGSYEQYI.

A remark on this clonotype: A much bigger clone sits one base away, suggesting this may be a read error. The rearrangement uses TRBV6-2 or TRBV6-3 and TRBJ1-5, with D unresolved. Per germline, CDR1 MNHEY and CDR2 SVGEGT. This CDR3 is 16 amino acids long. Trimming removed 6 bases from V and 3 bases from J, with 18 bases in between. The CDR3 here is CASSPDGGWNNQPQHF. As DNA, the CDR3 is TGTGCCAGCAGCCCCGATGGAGGGTGGAACAATCAGCCCCAGCATTTT.

The V call is TRBV7-9, the J call TRBJ2-5, with 11 nucleotides matching TRBD1. J was trimmed by 2 bases and V by 5 bases; bases with no gene match: 4. Germline CDR1 is SEHNR and CDR2 is FQNEAQ (reference sequence). This CDR3 region has 15 residues. In nucleotides, the CDR3 is TGTGCCAGCAGCCCCGGACAGGGGGCGCAAGAGACCCAGTACTTC. As protein: CASSPGQGAQETQYF. Supplemented by reference TRBV7-9 and TRBJ2-5, the full variable domain reads DTGVSQNPRHKITKRGQNVTFRCDPISEHNRLYWYRQTLGQGPEFLTYFQNEAQLEKSRLLSDRFSAERPKGSFSTLEIQRTEQGDSAMYLCASSPGQGAQETQYFGPGTRLLVL.

This clonotype turned up a few times. This chain connects TRBV28 to TRBJ2-7, with D perhaps matching TRBD1 (5 bases). Germline CDR1 and CDR2: MDHEN and SYDVKM. Trimming removed 2 bases from V and 3 bases from J, with 11 bases in between. The CDR3 runs to 14 residues. The CDR3, as DNA: TGTGCCAGCAGTTTAGCCCCAGGGATCTACGAGCAGTACTTC. It is translated as CASSLAPGIYEQYF. The full variable domain, its missing parts supplied by reference TRBV28 and TRBJ2-7, is DVKVTQSSRYLVKRTGEKVFLECVQDMDHENMFWYRQDPGLGLRLIYFSYDVKMKEKGDIPEGYSVSREKKERFSLILESASTNQTSMYLCASSLAPGIYEQYFGPGTRLTVT.

V is TRBV6-2 or TRBV6-3 and J is TRBJ1-5; D call uncertain. The germline V gene encodes CDR1 MNHEY and CDR2 SVGEGT. With 6 bases removed from V and 4 bases from J, the gap between germline ends came to 16 bases. The CDR3 has 15 amino acids. For the CDR3, the DNA is TGTGCCAGCAGCCAACCCATTGTAGGTAATCAGCCCCAGCATTTT. It specifies CASSQPIVGNQPQHF.

This clonotype was seen repeatedly, ten times or more. This chain links TRBV20-1 with TRBJ1-1, with unresolved D. The V and J ends lost 4 bases and 7 bases respectively, with 7 bases between them. The CDR3 is 10 residues long. Germline CDR1 and CDR2: DFQATT and SNEGSKA (reference sequence). CDR3 nucleotides: TGCAGTGCTATAAGACTTGAAGCTTTCTTT. It encodes CSAIRLEAFF.

The table lists this clonotype with many counts. The J gene is TRBJ2-7, the V gene TRBV28; 12 bases fit TRBD1. V was clipped by 2 bases and J by 7 bases; unmatched bases: 6. CDR1 MDHEN and CDR2 SYDVKM come from the germline V gene. The CDR3 runs to 15 residues. The CDR3 DNA is TGTGCCAGCAGTTTAGGGGGACAGGGGGCGGGTGAGCAGTACTTC. Its translation: CASSLGGQGAGEQYF.

This clonotype was observed a few times. The rearrangement links TRBV28 to TRBJ1-3; D unresolved. Germline V gene sequence: CDR1 MDHEN, CDR2 SYDVKM. The CDR3 contains 11 residues. The chain's CDR3 is CGRNSGNTIYF. The DNA of the CDR3 is TGTGGAAGAAACTCTGGAAACACCATATATTTT.

This clonotype has a count of ten or more. The rearrangement joins TRBV12-3 or TRBV12-4 to TRBJ2-1, with 8 bases that match TRBD2. There are 17 residues in the CDR3. V trimming: 3 bases; J trimming: 0 bases; junction bases outside the gene matches: 7. In DNA form, the CDR3 reads TGTGCCAGCAGTTTTAACAGCGGGAGTTTCTCCTACAATGAGCAGTTCTTC. It codes for CASSFNSGSFSYNEQFF.

The CDR3 spells CASGLGGANTGELFF. The DNA of the CDR3 is TGTGCCAGCGGCCTTGGGGGGGCGAACACCGGGGAGCTGTTTTTT. V and J are TRBV11-3 and TRBJ2-2; TRBD2 matches 7 bases. This CDR3 contains 15 residues. CDR1 and CDR2 from the germline V gene are SGHNT and YENEEA. V trimming: 8 bases; J trimming: 0 bases; junction bases outside the gene matches: 6. Full variable domain (missing parts from reference TRBV11-3 and TRBJ2-2): EAGVVQSPRYKIIEKKQPVAFWCNPISGHNTLYWYLQNLGQGPELLIRYENEEAVDDSQLPKDRFSAERLKGVDSTLKIQPAELGDSAVYLCASGLGGANTGELFFGEGSRLTVL.

This clonotype was seen at least ten times. The chain recombines TRBV6-5 with TRBJ2-7, with D tentatively TRBD2 (6 bases). Between the trimmed V and J ends, which lost 0 bases and 7 bases, there was a span of 16 bases. Germline lookup yields CDR1 MNHEY and CDR2 SVGAGI. The CDR3 contains 15 residues. CDR3: CASSYSGLAVGEQYF. In DNA, the CDR3 is TGTGCCAGCAGTTACTCGGGGTTAGCGGTGGGGGAGCAGTACTTC.

The V call is TRBV5-1, the J call TRBJ2-2; D call uncertain. V was trimmed by 4 bases and J by 6 bases, leaving 7 bases between them. Germline assignment: CDR1 SGHRS and CDR2 YFSETQ. The CDR3 sequence is 12 residues long. The CDR3: CASSPASGELFF. For the CDR3, the DNA is TGCGCCAGCAGCCCGGCTTCCGGGGAGCTGTTTTTT.